This TCR beta chain was documented in a study of blood T cell repertoires in COVID-19. Clones were sequenced by immunoSEQ multiplex PCR, and TCRdb holds only the in-frame ones, with some missing. Among roughly 310,000 clones listed, approximately 89% were seen once. Clinical history as reported by participants underpinned cohort assignment. Cohort 3 recovery required two negative PCRs, clearance, or symptom resolution. Trimming left V 6 bases short and J 1 base short, with 12 bases between. Germline-derived CDR1 and CDR2 are MDHEN and SYDVKM. The CDR3 length is 14 residues. Sample: PBMCs or T cells enriched from blood (not recorded which). This sequence joins TRBV28 and TRBJ1-1, with D possibly matching TRBD1 (5 bases). This clonotype was obtained from a woman between 40 and 55 years old who had recovered from COVID-19. This chain's CDR3 is CASSPPQGNTEAFF. CDR3 in DNA: TGTGCCAGCAGCCCTCCGCAGGGGAACACTGAAGCTTTCTTT. Using reference TRBV28 and TRBJ1-1 for the parts outside the CDR3, the full variable domain is DVKVTQSSRYLVKRTGEKVFLECVQDMDHENMFWYRQDPGLGLRLIYFSYDVKMKEKGDIPEGYSVSREKKERFSLILESASTNQTSMYLCASSPPQGNTEAFFGQGTRLTVV.